The clone carrying this TCR beta chain was seen only a few times. Its specificity is unknown. The data were obtained in a study of shared clonotypes between healthy human individuals. Sequencing was at deep level. TCRdb keeps only in-frame clones here, not all; method: immunoSEQ multiplex PCR. The sample records millions of clones, roughly 94% being singletons. The study, taken as a whole, reports: Sequencing depth was predicted to influence how clonotypes are shared among donors.

CDR3 size: 13 residues. V gave up 5 bases and J gave up 5 bases; unmatched junction bases: 3. Germline CDR1 and CDR2: KGHSH and LQKENI. This TCR was sampled from a young man in good health. V and J are TRBV18 and TRBJ1-5; 7 nucleotides match TRBD1. The sequencing sample was made of naive CD4+ T cells sorted from blood. The sample's subset: CD45RA+ positively selected. The CDR3 DNA is TGTGCCAGCTCATCCACAGGGGATCAGCCCCAGCATTTT. As protein: CASSSTGDQPQHF.